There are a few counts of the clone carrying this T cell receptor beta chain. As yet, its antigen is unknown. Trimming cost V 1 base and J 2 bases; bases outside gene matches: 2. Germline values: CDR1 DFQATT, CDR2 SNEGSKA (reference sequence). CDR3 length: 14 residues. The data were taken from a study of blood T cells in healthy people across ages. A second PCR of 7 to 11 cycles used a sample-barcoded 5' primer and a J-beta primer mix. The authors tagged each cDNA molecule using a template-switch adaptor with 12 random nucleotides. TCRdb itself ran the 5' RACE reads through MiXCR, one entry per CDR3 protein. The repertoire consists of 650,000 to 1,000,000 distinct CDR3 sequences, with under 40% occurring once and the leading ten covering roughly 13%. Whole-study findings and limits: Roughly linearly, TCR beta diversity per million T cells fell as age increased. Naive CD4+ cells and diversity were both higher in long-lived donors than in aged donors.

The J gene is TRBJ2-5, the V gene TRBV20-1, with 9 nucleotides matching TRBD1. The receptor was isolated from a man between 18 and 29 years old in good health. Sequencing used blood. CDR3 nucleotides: TGCAGTGCTAGAGTTGACAGGGGGCAAGAGACCCAGTACTTC. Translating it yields CSARVDRGQETQYF.